The present TCR beta chain was sequenced within a study of shared clonotypes between healthy human individuals (dated by TCRdb to 2019 to 2021). Regarding the research as a whole: Three men and two women, aged 18 to 49 years, made up the cohort. Libraries were prepared and TCR repertoires were sequenced by different laboratories using diverse techniques, in order to increase sequencing depth and limit assay-specific biases. Per donor, three plates each were used for CD4 naive and CD4 memory, two for CD8 naive, and one for CD8 memory. Leukapheresis yielded between about 0.8 and 9.5 billion PBMCs per donor. The study deeply sequenced blood TCR repertoires of about five healthy adults to estimate repertoire size and the extent of clonotype sharing between individuals.

Using the deep immunoSEQ assay, TCR CDR3 regions were amplified from genomic DNA by multiplex PCR. Extracted genomic DNA from each cell subset was distributed evenly across all wells of several immunoSEQ 96-well plates, and each plate was treated as a replicate. For sorted subsets, 200 to 250 ng genomic DNA, equal to 25,000 to 35,000 T cell genomes, was loaded into each replicate PCR. The purified libraries were quantified using a Qubit 3.0 fluorometer, sized with a Bioanalyzer 2100, and then quantified again using the KAPA Library Quantification kit. A separate single-read 150-cycle Illumina NextSeq 550 flow cell was used to sequence each immunoSEQ 96-well plate. In the paper's pipeline: Because only junctional sequences without quality scores were contained in the immunoSEQ output, filtering matching that applied to full-length reads could not be performed. Sequences were annotated with PyIR, a Python wrapper for IgBLAST v1.9, using IMGT germline references to assign V/J genes and CDR3. Reads with weak V/J assignments (E-value above 1e-6), missing CDR3, stop codons, out-of-frame junctions, or ambiguous translated residues were removed. V3J clonotypes were defined by identical inferred V gene, J gene, and CDR3 amino acid sequence. Percentage overlap between repertoires was calculated by dividing the number of shared unique clonotypes by the size of the smaller repertoire. Three approaches were used to assess repertoire richness: RTK rarefaction, the Chao1 estimator, and Recon v2.1 estimates of unobserved clonotypes. For all TCRbeta clonotypes obtained by the gDNA method from several donors, generation probabilities were computed with OLGA. TCRdb took over this immuneACCESS table, retaining in-frame rearrangements with V and J assigned. Such tables are incomplete; in checked studies, under half of the missing clones stem from an unresolved V gene, and the remainder is unexplained. V and J calls and clone size are those listed in that table; D and trimming were worked out from the DNA. This sample gives more than 900,000 clones in total; around three quarters of them show up just once. The ten largest clones represent 0.6% to 0.7% of the sample.

Findings and caveats that apply to the study as a whole: Because the study included only a small number of donors, the genetic and exposure-history diversity represented was limited. Incomplete sequencing was indicated by rarefaction of sorted-subset datasets, despite the large sequencing depth. Sampling was restricted to blood, and TCR repertoires in tissues likely differ from the TCR repertoires found in blood. Around 5% of naive CD4, more than 3% of naive CD8, roughly 2.4% of memory CD4, and 0.4% of memory CD8 clonotypes were shared across several donors. Clonotypes shared by all four sorted-subset donors showed higher generation probabilities than non-shared clonotypes. Naive subsets generally had larger estimated clonotype richness than memory subsets did. Pairwise subsampling indicated that sequencing depth was expected to affect the degree of clonotype sharing among donors.

This clone appeared a single time. Its binding antigen is unknown. One base away there is no much larger clone; base qualities are not given. The donors were healthy, HIV-negative adults with no recently reported acute infections or vaccinations. Every donor was a Caucasian adult residing in Nashville, Tennessee, USA. CD4+ T cells were enriched by magnetic negative selection, after which naive cells were positively selected on CD45RA and the negative fraction was taken as the memory subset. Blood was obtained by leukapheresis, after which PBMCs were separated by Ficoll-Histopaque density gradient centrifugation and cryopreserved in liquid nitrogen vapor phase. Analytical flow cytometry was used to check the purity and quantity of every magnetically sorted T cell population. Each sorted fraction had its genomic DNA isolated and then quantified by UV absorbance on a Nanodrop 2000c. CDR3 length: 15 amino acids, cysteine to phenylalanine. Of the read, only the CDR3 DNA is kept; its 45 bases are in frame from base 1. Relative to germline, V is missing 2 bases and J is missing 6 bases, with 9 bases of the junction outside any gene match. CDR1 MDHEN and CDR2 SYDVKM are derived from the germline V gene.

Here the chain combines TRBV28 and TRBJ2-7, with TRBD2 identical over 8 junction bases. This receptor was identified in a man between 18 and 29 years old in good health. Some clones in this sample may be carry-over from other donors' samples. The sample taken for sequencing was memory CD4+ T cells from PBMCs. Per the publication, the cell subset or site label means: CD45RA-negative fraction. The CDR3 protein: CASSLPTSGRGEQYF. The DNA sequence is as follows: TGTGCCAGCAGTTTACCCACTAGCGGCCGGGGCGAGCAGTACTTC.